Listed below are T cell receptor beta chains from one sample, sequenced in a study of blood T cell repertoires in COVID-19. Only in-frame clones appear in the TCRdb table, and some are missing; sequencing was by immunoSEQ multiplex PCR. The table includes around 89,000 clones, roughly nine tenths detected once. The sequenced sample was peripheral blood. These receptors originate from a man aged 45-60 years with acute or convalescent COVID-19. The CDR3 runs from the conserved cysteine through the conserved F or W. D genes are given only for firm matches. Only some rows state a clone size, as once, few, many or a class for expanded clones.

j_gene	d_gene	abundance	len	v_gene	CDR3aa	CDR3nt
TRBJ2-7	TRBD2	-	15	TRBV7-2	CASSFPSGGSSVQYF	TGTGCCAGCAGCTTTCCCAGCGGGGGATCTTCAGTGCAGTACTTC
TRBJ1-1	-	-	12	TRBV2	CASSNIYTEAFF	TGTGCCAGCAGTAACATTTACACTGAAGCTTTCTTT
TRBJ1-4	-	-	10	TRBV12-3/TRBV12-4	CASGHEKLFF	TGTGCCAGCGGGCATGAAAAACTGTTTTTT
TRBJ2-7	TRBD1	-	16	TRBV18	CASSPVRDRVRYEQYF	TGTGCCAGCTCACCGGTGAGGGACAGGGTTAGGTACGAGCAGTACTTC
TRBJ1-5	-	-	15	TRBV4-1	CASSPAAPGTQPQHF	TGCGCCAGCTCACCGGCGGCTCCGGGTACCCAGCCCCAGCATTTT
TRBJ2-7	-	once	13	TRBV19	CASSMGAFDEQYF	TGTGCCAGTAGTATGGGGGCGTTTGACGAGCAGTACTTC
TRBJ1-1	-	-	13	TRBV30	CAGSGDLNTEAFF	TGTGCCGGTTCAGGGGATCTGAACACTGAAGCTTTCTTT
TRBJ2-3	TRBD2	once	17	TRBV5-1	CASSHGLAGAGTDTQYF	TGCGCCAGCAGCCACGGACTAGCGGGGGCCGGCACAGATACGCAGTATTTT
TRBJ1-5	-	-	13	TRBV30	CAWRGRANQPQHF	TGTGCCTGGAGGGGGCGCGCCAATCAGCCCCAGCATTTT
TRBJ2-1	-	-	13	TRBV2	CASSRDSNNEQFF	TGTGCCAGCTCCCGGGACTCAAACAATGAGCAGTTCTTC
TRBJ2-5	TRBD2	-	15	TRBV11-2	CASSGSGATFETQYF	TGTGCCAGCAGCGGTAGCGGGGCCACTTTCGAGACCCAGTACTTC
TRBJ1-2	-	-	15	TRBV15	CATSRDLQALDGYTF	TGTGCCACCAGCAGAGATCTCCAGGCTTTGGATGGCTACACCTTC
TRBJ1-6	-	-	16	TRBV3-1/TRBV3-2	CASSQAGGGSNSPLHF	TGTGCCAGCAGCCAAGCGGGGGGAGGATCTAATTCACCCCTCCACTTT
TRBJ1-5	TRBD1	-	16	TRBV4-1	CASSQVSFRGPQPQHF	TGCGCCAGCAGCCAAGTCTCCTTCAGGGGGCCTCAGCCCCAGCATTTT
TRBJ2-5	TRBD1	-	14	TRBV2	CASRLGTGKETQYF	TGTGCCAGCCGGTTAGGGACAGGGAAGGAGACCCAGTACTTC
TRBJ1-1	-	-	16	TRBV14	CASSSLEGGMDTEAFF	TGTGCCAGCAGCTCCCTTGAGGGAGGGATGGACACTGAAGCTTTCTTT
TRBJ1-4	-	-	12	TRBV15	CATSSRSEKLFF	TGTGCCACCAGCAGCAGATCCGAAAAACTGTTTTTT